A single sample gave rise to the 23 T cell receptor beta chains below, sequenced in a study of blood T cell repertoires in COVID-19. Measured with immunoSEQ multiplex PCR; TCRdb has only the in-frame clones, and not every one. The data hold roughly 120,000 clones, with nearly 80% observed a single time. The sample taken for sequencing was peripheral blood. The receptor source for this set is an elderly woman with active or convalescent COVID-19.

V usage is TRBV27 and J usage is TRBJ1-6; D gene unclear. This CDR3 region has 14 residues. The germline V gene encodes CDR1 MNHEY and CDR2 SMNVEV (reference sequence). V was trimmed by 6 bases and J by 6 bases, leaving 12 bases between them. The CDR3 DNA reads TGTGCCAGCAGCCTACGACACTCTAATTCACCCCTCCACTTT. Translation: CASSLRHSNSPLHF.

This chain uses TRBV18 with TRBJ2-3, with 10 bases identical to TRBD2. The CDR3 covers 15 residues. V shed 4 bases, J shed 2 bases, and the junction held 3 bases outside the gene matches. The germline V gene encodes CDR1 KGHSH and CDR2 LQKENI. The CDR3 region has the DNA TGTGCCAGCTCACAACTAGCGGGGTCCACAGATACGCAGTATTTT. Encoded protein: CASSQLAGSTDTQYF.

The chain is built from TRBV5-6 and TRBJ2-3, with TRBD2 identical over 9 bases. The ends lost 4 bases at V and 4 bases at J; junction bases unmatched: 13. Germline V lookup: CDR1 SGHDT, CDR2 YYEEEE. The CDR3 runs 17 residues. The CDR3 DNA sequence: TGTGCCAGCAGCCCCGAGACTAGCGGAATCTATGCAGATACGCAGTATTTT. Translating gives CASSPETSGIYADTQYF. The full variable domain, in which reference TRBV5-6 and TRBJ2-3 provide the parts outside the CDR3, is DAGVTQSPTHLIKTRGQQVTLRCSPKSGHDTVSWYQQALGQGPQFIFQYYEEEERQRGNFPDRFSGHQFPNYSSELNVNALLLGDSALYLCASSPETSGIYADTQYFGPGTRLTVL.

This clone was seen only once. J is TRBJ2-1 and V is TRBV7-7, with 8 bases identical to TRBD2. The J segment lost 3 bases and the V segment lost 5 bases, leaving 9 bases of the junction unmatched. Germline values: CDR1 SSHAT, CDR2 FNYEAQ (reference sequence). This CDR3 spans 16 amino acids. The CDR3: CASSLNTGGDYNEQFF. CDR3 nucleotide sequence: TGTGCCAGCAGCCTAAACACGGGGGGGGACTACAATGAGCAGTTCTTC.

This rearrangement joins TRBV7-2 to TRBJ2-2; possible D gene TRBD2, 6 bases. Germline V CDR1 and CDR2: SGHTA, FQGNSA. Trimming took 2 bases from V and 4 from J, leaving 8 bases between them. The CDR3 is made up of 14 amino acids. The DNA of the CDR3 is TGTGCCAGCAGCTTATTACTAGCCACCGGGGAGCTGTTTTTT. Its translation is CASSLLLATGELFF.

This sequence joins TRBV4-2 and TRBJ2-7, with 8 bases that match TRBD2. V trimming: 0 bases; J trimming: 0 bases; junction bases outside the gene matches: 19. The CDR3 extends over 21 amino acids. The germline V gene encodes CDR1 LGHNA and CDR2 YNFKEQ. DNA for the CDR3: TGTGCCAGCAGCCAAGAAACAGCAGCCAGCGGGAGCCTTTTCCTCTCCTACGAGCAGTACTTC. It encodes CASSQETAASGSLFLSYEQYF.

A few counts support this clone. The chain links TRBV4-2 to TRBJ1-2; D may be TRBD1 (5 bases). The length of the CDR3 is 14 residues. V lost 1 base to trimming and J lost 9 bases, with 15 bases between them. Germline CDR1 is LGHNA and CDR2 is YNFKEQ. DNA for the CDR3: TGTGCCAGCAGCCAAGGTCCGACAGTAGTTAGCTACACCTTC. The encoded protein is CASSQGPTVVSYTF.

This sequence joins TRBV7-6 and TRBJ2-3, with D possibly being TRBD2 (5 bases). The CDR3 sequence is 12 residues long. V gave up 1 base and J gave up 9 bases, with 8 bases separating them. Germline V lookup: CDR1 SGHVS, CDR2 FNYEAQ. This CDR3 is CASSLELETQYF. CDR3 DNA: TGTGCCAGCAGCTTAGAACTAGAAACGCAGTATTTT. Based on the CDR3 plus reference TRBV7-6 and TRBJ2-3, the full variable domain is GAGVSQSPRYKVTKRGQDVALRCDPISGHVSLYWYRQALGQGPEFLTYFNYEAQQDKSGLPNDRFSAERPEGSISTLTIQRTEQRDSAMYRCASSLELETQYFGPGTRLTVL.

J is TRBJ2-3 and V is TRBV18, with 11 bases lining up with TRBD2. Germline CDR1 and CDR2: KGHSH and LQKENI. This CDR3 is built from 14 residues. J was trimmed by 4 bases and V by 7 bases; bases with no gene match: 4. CDR3 bases: TGTGCCAGCTGCCTAGCGGGAGGACCAGATACGCAGTATTTT. This encodes CASCLAGGPDTQYF.

The chain has TRBV7-3 and TRBJ2-3; D ambiguous. Germline loops: CDR1 SGHTA, CDR2 FQGTGA. The CDR3 has 13 amino acids. The V and J ends lost 4 bases and 6 bases respectively, with 11 bases between them. CDR3 sequence (DNA): TGTGCCAGCAGCTCTCAACTGGAGGATACGCAGTATTTT. This encodes CASSSQLEDTQYF.

V and J are TRBV2 and TRBJ2-5; D unclear. The germline V gene has CDR1 SNHLY and CDR2 FYNNEI. Trimming pared 4 bases from V and 4 bases from J, leaving 10 bases between. The CDR3 covers 13 residues. CDR3 residues: CASSASLRETQYF. The DNA for the CDR3 is TGTGCCAGCAGTGCCTCCCTCCGAGAGACCCAGTACTTC. The full variable domain, with the rest looked up from reference TRBV2 and TRBJ2-5, is EPEVTQTPSHQVTQMGQEVILRCVPISNHLYFYWYRQILGQKVEFLVSFYNNEISEKSEIFDDQFSVERPDGSNFTLKIRSTKLEDSAMYFCASSASLRETQYFGPGTRLLVL.

V usage is TRBV5-4 and J usage is TRBJ2-7; D not resolved. The CDR3 is 11 residues long. V was clipped by 4 bases and J by 3 bases, with 5 bases between them. CDR1 and CDR2 (germline): SGHNT, YYREEE (reference sequence). CDR3 sequence: CASSVNYEQYF. The CDR3 DNA sequence: TGTGCCAGCAGCGTTAACTACGAGCAGTACTTC.

The rearrangement links TRBV2 to TRBJ1-5; 9 nucleotides agree with TRBD1. CDR3 length: 14 residues. Looked up from germline, CDR1 is SNHLY and CDR2 is FYNNEI. Trimming took 4 bases from V and 6 from J; bases not matched to a gene: 4. CDR3 residues: CASSATGGSQPQHF. As DNA, the CDR3 is TGTGCCAGCAGTGCCACAGGGGGCAGTCAGCCCCAGCATTTT.

Here the CDR3 DNA reads TGTGCCAGCAGTGATTTGCGGGAGGGCCCGGTCAAAAGAGAGCAGTTCTTC. Its translation: CASSDLREGPVKREQFF. The gene calls are TRBV6-1 and TRBJ2-1, with 9 nucleotides matching TRBD2. The CDR3 is 17 residues long. Trimming cost V 3 bases and J 10 bases; bases outside gene matches: 16. Germline lookup yields CDR1 MNHNS and CDR2 SASEGT.

This clone was seen repeatedly, ten times or more. This chain links TRBV5-1 with TRBJ1-2; tentatively, D is TRBD1 (5 bases). V was trimmed by 4 bases and J by 5 bases, leaving 18 bases between them. Germline V gene lookup returns CDR1 SGHRS and CDR2 YFSETQ. The CDR3 is 15 amino acids. The CDR3 coding sequence is TGCGCCAGCAGCCCCGTCACGACAGCCAAATATGGCTACACCTTC. Encoded protein: CASSPVTTAKYGYTF.

The chain has TRBV9 and TRBJ2-2; 8 bases agree with TRBD2. The CDR3 length is 18 residues. Germline CDR1 SGDLS, CDR2 YYNGEE. V lost 3 bases and J lost 6; bases outside the gene matches: 16. The CDR3 is CASSGGRWTSPKSGELFF. CDR3 DNA: TGTGCCAGCAGCGGCGGACGGTGGACTAGCCCCAAATCCGGGGAGCTGTTTTTT.

V is TRBV4-1 and J is TRBJ2-5; D is ambiguous. This CDR3 contains 13 residues. V shed 4 bases and J shed 4 bases, with 10 bases lying between them. The V gene's germline CDR1 is MGHRA and CDR2 YSYEKL. The CDR3 protein is CASSPEGGETQYF. The CDR3 nucleotides are TGCGCCAGCAGCCCAGAAGGCGGAGAGACCCAGTACTTC.

The chain joins TRBV18 to TRBJ2-7; 8 bases map to TRBD2. The CDR3 sequence is 13 residues long. Germline lookup yields CDR1 KGHSH and CDR2 LQKENI. J lost 9 bases, V lost 6 bases, and 10 bases had no gene match. The CDR3 region has the DNA TGTGCCAGCTCCCTCTCCGCGGGAGGTGGGCAGTACTTC. It yields the protein CASSLSAGGGQYF.

The chain joins TRBV5-6 to TRBJ2-3; TRBD2 aligns across 9 bases. From germline, CDR1 is SGHDT and CDR2 YYEEEE. V shed 2 bases, J shed 2 bases, and the junction held 6 bases outside the gene matches. The CDR3 covers 16 residues. CDR3 in DNA: TGTGCCAGCAGCTTATTTATAGCGGGGGCCACAGATACGCAGTATTTT. Its translation: CASSLFIAGATDTQYF.

The rearrangement uses TRBV5-1 and TRBJ2-3, with TRBD2 matching 7 bases. The CDR3 is 16 amino acids. V was pared by 5 bases and J by 1 base, with 10 bases of the junction left unmatched. Germline V gene sequence: CDR1 SGHRS, CDR2 YFSETQ. This CDR3 reads CASSRGRGLGTDTQYF. CDR3 sequence (DNA): TGCGCCAGCAGTCGAGGGAGGGGACTGGGCACAGATACGCAGTATTTT.

Many counts were recorded for this clone. The rearrangement links TRBV5-1 to TRBJ1-1; TRBD1 agrees at 9 bases. V shed 3 bases, J shed 1 base, and the junction held 7 bases outside the gene matches. CDR1 SGHRS and CDR2 YFSETQ come from the germline V gene. The CDR3 is 16 residues long. CDR3 sequence (DNA): TGCGCCAGCAGCTGGGGACAGGGAGGATCGAACACTGAAGCTTTCTTT. Residues: CASSWGQGGSNTEAFF.

The genes are TRBV5-4 and TRBJ2-1, with 12 bases matching TRBD2. Trimming at V came to 2 bases and at J to 0 bases, leaving 3 bases not matched to a gene. The CDR3 is 17 amino acids. The germline V gene encodes CDR1 SGHNT and CDR2 YYREEE (reference sequence). The CDR3 DNA sequence: TGTGCCAGCAGCTTCGCTAGCGGGAGGGACTCCTACAATGAGCAGTTCTTC. This translates into CASSFASGRDSYNEQFF.

This clone was counted ten times or more. V gene TRBV21-1 combines with J gene TRBJ1-2. TRBV21-1 is noted as a pseudogene. The CDR3 extends over 14 amino acids. CDR3 DNA: TGTGCCAGCAGCTCCTGCGGGACGGTGAATGGCTACACCTTC. Its protein is CASSSCGTVNGYTF.